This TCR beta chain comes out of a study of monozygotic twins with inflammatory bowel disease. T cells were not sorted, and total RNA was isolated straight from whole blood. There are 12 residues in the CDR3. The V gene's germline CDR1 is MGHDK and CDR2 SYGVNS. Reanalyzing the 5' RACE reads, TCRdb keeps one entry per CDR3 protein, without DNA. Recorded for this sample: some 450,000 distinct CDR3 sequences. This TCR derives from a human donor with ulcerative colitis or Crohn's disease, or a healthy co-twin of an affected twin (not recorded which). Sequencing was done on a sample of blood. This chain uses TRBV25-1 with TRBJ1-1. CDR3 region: CASRSLNTEAFF.